This passage covers 30 T cell receptor beta chains from one sample sequenced in a study of identical twins listed by TCRdb under 2016. Receptor amplification or capture employed 5' RACE. Data came from an Illumina HiSeq 2000. TCRdb itself trimmed the public reads at Q25 with fastp, ran MiXCR and retained productive beta chains. CDR3 protein duplicates are merged, each entry listing the most common genes and DNA. The sample table records a few hundred thousand distinct CDR3 sequences; 14% of these occur just once. The ten most abundant clones make up approximately 1% of the sample. The data were also submitted as part of a second study, on yellow fever vaccine responses in identical twins.

Sequencing was performed on CD4+ T cells sorted from blood. The source of these receptors is a woman in her late teens or twenties in good health.

This clonotype was counted ten times or more. This chain uses TRBV7-9 with TRBJ2-2; 7 nucleotides match TRBD2. Unmatched junction bases numbered 6, after V lost 7 bases and J lost 1 base. From germline, CDR1 is SEHNR and CDR2 FQNEAQ (reference sequence). The CDR3 has 15 residues. Here the CDR3 reads CASITGTKNTGELFF. For the CDR3, the DNA is TGTGCCAGCATAACCGGGACTAAGAACACCGGGGAGCTGTTTTTT. Together with reference TRBV7-9 and TRBJ2-2, the CDR3 gives the full variable domain: DTGVSQNPRHKITKRGQNVTFRCDPISEHNRLYWYRQTLGQGPEFLTYFQNEAQLEKSRLLSDRFSAERPKGSFSTLEIQRTEQGDSAMYLCASITGTKNTGELFFGEGSRLTVL.

This rearrangement joins TRBV29-1 to TRBJ2-3; 8 nucleotides align to TRBD2. Germline CDR1 SQVTM, CDR2 ANQGSEA. The CDR3 is 15 residues long. The ends lost 7 bases at V and 0 bases at J; junction bases unmatched: 9. In DNA form, the CDR3 reads TGCAGCGCTTCGGGGGGGGGTTGGAGCACAGATACGCAGTATTTT. It is translated as CSASGGGWSTDTQYF.

This clonotype came up a few times. This chain connects TRBV6-6 to TRBJ2-5; a possible D gene is TRBD1 (6 bases). CDR3 length: 13 residues. Trimming cost V 5 bases and J 5 bases, with 12 bases left between them. The germline V gene has CDR1 MNHNY and CDR2 SVGAGI (reference sequence). CDR3 sequence: CASSQPRGETQYF. Written as DNA, the CDR3 is TGTGCCAGCAGTCAACCTAGGGGGGAGACCCAGTACTTC.

This clonotype has at least ten counts. This chain links TRBV10-3 with TRBJ2-3, with 8 bases lining up with TRBD2. CDR1 and CDR2 from the germline V gene are ENHRY and SYGVKD. Germline trimming cut 4 bases from V and 6 bases from J; bases unmatched to any gene: 3. This CDR3 is built from 13 residues. This CDR3 reads CAISAGREDTQYF. CDR3 coding DNA: TGTGCCATCAGTGCCGGGAGGGAGGATACGCAGTATTTT.

In this sample, this clonotype turned up a few times. The chain has TRBV20-1 and TRBJ2-6, with unresolved D. This CDR3 spans 16 amino acids. V was pared by 6 bases and J by 0 bases, with 15 bases between. Germline V gene lookup returns CDR1 DFQATT and CDR2 SNEGSKA (reference sequence). The CDR3 region has the DNA TGCAGTGCGACCCTCGGGCCGCCCTCTGGGGCCAACGTCCTGACTTTC. It yields the protein CSATLGPPSGANVLTF.

J is TRBJ2-3 and V is TRBV7-9; 7 nucleotides agree with TRBD1. V trimming: 4 bases; J trimming: 0 bases; junction bases outside the gene matches: 4. CDR1 SEHNR and CDR2 FQNEAQ come from the germline V gene (reference sequence). The CDR3 length is 15 residues. CDR3 amino acids: CASSSRDSSTDTQYF. CDR3 nucleotide sequence: TGTGCCAGCAGCTCCCGGGACAGTAGCACAGATACGCAGTATTTT. Together with reference TRBV7-9 and TRBJ2-3, the CDR3 gives the full variable domain: DTGVSQNPRHKITKRGQNVTFRCDPISEHNRLYWYRQTLGQGPEFLTYFQNEAQLEKSRLLSDRFSAERPKGSFSTLEIQRTEQGDSAMYLCASSSRDSSTDTQYFGPGTRLTVL.

This clonotype was recorded many times. The rearrangement uses TRBV12-3 or TRBV12-4 and TRBJ2-7; a weak D match, TRBD1 (6 bases). Trimming pared 5 bases from V and 7 bases from J, leaving 24 bases between. CDR3 length equals 16 residues. CDR3 sequence (DNA): TGTGCCAGCAGTCCATTCCAAATGGGGGCGTATAGGGAGCAGTACTTC. This gives the protein CASSPFQMGAYREQYF.

This chain links TRBV4-1 with TRBJ1-2, with 8 nucleotides matching TRBD1. The germline V gene encodes CDR1 MGHRA and CDR2 YSYEKL. This CDR3 region has 16 residues. J gave up 4 bases and V 4 bases, and 11 bases lay outside the gene matches. CDR3 coding DNA: TGCGCCAGCAGCCGGACCGGGACAGGAGATTCCTATGGCTACACCTTC. This translates into CASSRTGTGDSYGYTF.

The rearrangement joins TRBV14 to TRBJ2-3; 7 bases are shared with TRBD1. With V trimmed by 2 bases and J by 12 bases, 11 bases remained unmatched. Looked up from germline, CDR1 is SGHDN and CDR2 is FVKESK. The CDR3 contains 14 residues. The CDR3 region is CASSQWKGALIQYF. Written as DNA, the CDR3 is TGTGCCAGCAGCCAATGGAAGGGGGCGCTTATTCAGTATTTT.

This clonotype was seen more than once but under ten times. The chain uses TRBV7-2 and TRBJ2-7; 12 bases match TRBD1. This CDR3 spans 14 amino acids. Trimming at V came to 3 bases and at J to 7 bases, leaving 4 bases not matched to a gene. Germline-derived CDR1 and CDR2 are SGHTA and FQGNSA. The CDR3 DNA reads as TGTGCCAGCAGCTTCGGGACAGGGGGCGGTGAGCAGTACTTC. Protein: CASSFGTGGGEQYF.

This clonotype was seen ten or more times. This chain uses TRBV24-1 with TRBJ2-1; D is ambiguous. The V gene's germline CDR1 is KGHDR and CDR2 SFDVKD. V was clipped by 6 bases and J by 0 bases, with 11 bases between them. This CDR3 spans 15 amino acids. CDR3 sequence (DNA): TGTGCCACCAGTTCCTCGACAAGCTCCTACAATGAGCAGTTCTTC. Its translation is CATSSSTSSYNEQFF.

In its sample, this clonotype was seen a few times. V gene TRBV5-1 combines with J gene TRBJ2-5, with D perhaps matching TRBD2 (6 bases). In germline, CDR1 is SGHRS, CDR2 YFSETQ. V dropped 0 bases and J dropped 2 bases, with 14 bases sitting between them. The CDR3 contains 16 residues. The CDR3 sequence: CASSLAGGYEQETQYF. CDR3 nucleotides: TGCGCCAGCAGCTTGGCCGGGGGTTATGAACAAGAGACCCAGTACTTC.

Concerning this clonotype: Because it lacks the conserved phenylalanine or tryptophan at the end, this CDR3 is likely a read error. The V and J genes are TRBV2 and TRBJ1-1; D is unresolved. Trimming removed 3 bases at V and 8 bases at J, with 7 bases between. The CDR3 is 11 residues long. The germline V gene has CDR1 SNHLY and CDR2 FYNNEI. For the CDR3, the DNA is TGTGCCAGCAGTGACTTAGCCGAAGCTTTCTAT. Protein sequence: CASSDLAEAFY.

Remarks on this clonotype: One junction end does not reproduce the germline sequence, and a read error may be involved. V is TRBV7-8 and J is TRBJ2-2; a weak D match, TRBD1 (5 bases). Germline-derived CDR1 and CDR2 are SGHVS and FQNEAQ. CDR3 length equals 14 residues. The CDR3 DNA reads as TGTGCCAGCAGCTTAGAGGGGAACGCCGGGGAGCTGTTTTTT. This sequence encodes CASSLEGNAGELFF.

There are a few counts of this clonotype. This chain connects TRBV12-5 to TRBJ2-3; D is ambiguous. From germline, CDR1 is LGHNT and CDR2 FRNRAP. The CDR3 spans 13 residues. V was pared by 0 bases and J by 0 bases, with 1 base between. CDR3 bases: TGTGCTAGTGGTTTGGTAAGCACAGATACGCAGTATTTT. It is translated as CASGLVSTDTQYF.

The chain combines TRBV5-6 with TRBJ2-1, with a possible D match to TRBD2 (6 bases). From germline, CDR1 is SGHDT and CDR2 YYEEEE. This CDR3 is 16 amino acids long. The V and J ends lost 4 bases and 8 bases respectively, with 22 bases between them. The CDR3 region is CASSLHGRRERDEQFF. CDR3 DNA sequence: TGTGCCAGCAGCCTGCATGGGCGTCGGGAGCGCGATGAGCAGTTCTTC.

V is TRBV19 and J is TRBJ2-3, with TRBD1 identical over 7 bases. The CDR3 is 15 residues long. The V gene's germline CDR1 is LNHDA and CDR2 SQIVND (reference sequence). Trimming at V came to 5 bases and at J to 1 base, leaving 6 bases not matched to a gene. The CDR3 DNA reads TGTGCCAGTAGTCAGGGGGTTTCTGGCACAGATACGCAGTATTTT. Translating gives CASSQGVSGTDTQYF.

This chain joins TRBV7-2 and TRBJ2-5; D may be TRBD2 (6 bases). Between the trimmed V and J ends, which lost 5 bases and 0 bases, there was a span of 19 bases. The CDR3 runs to 17 residues. Per germline, CDR1 SGHTA and CDR2 FQGNSA. CDR3 in DNA: TGTGCCAGCAGCCTTGGAAGGGGACTTCGGTACCAAGAGACCCAGTACTTC. Translated: CASSLGRGLRYQETQYF.

This clonotype was picked up many times. The chain couples TRBV4-3 to TRBJ2-2; TRBD2 matches 7 bases. The CDR3 contains 16 residues. Per the germline V gene, CDR1 is LGHNA and CDR2 is YSLEER. V was clipped by 1 base and J by 6 bases; unmatched bases: 8. The CDR3 loop is CASSQGASGKAGELFF. The CDR3 bases are TGCGCCAGCAGCCAAGGGGCCAGCGGGAAAGCCGGGGAGCTGTTTTTT.

A few counts support this clonotype. The rearrangement joins TRBV5-6 to TRBJ1-2, with unresolved D. CDR1 and CDR2 (germline): SGHDT, YYEEEE. V lost 5 bases to trimming and J lost 0 bases, with 8 bases between them. The CDR3 loop spans 13 amino acids. CDR3 loop: CASSRVTNYGYTF. CDR3 DNA sequence: TGTGCCAGCAGTAGGGTAACTAACTATGGCTACACCTTC.

This clonotype was seen ten or more times. This chain connects TRBV2 to TRBJ1-4; D possibly corresponds to TRBD1 (6 bases). The CDR3 is 15 amino acids. Germline values: CDR1 SNHLY, CDR2 FYNNEI. Trimming removed 4 bases at V and 0 bases at J, with 9 bases between. DNA for the CDR3: TGTGCCAGCAGTGTGGACAGAACAACTAATGAAAAACTGTTTTTT. It translates to CASSVDRTTNEKLFF. Together with reference TRBV2 and TRBJ1-4, the CDR3 gives the full variable domain: EPEVTQTPSHQVTQMGQEVILRCVPISNHLYFYWYRQILGQKVEFLVSFYNNEISEKSEIFDDQFSVERPDGSNFTLKIRSTKLEDSAMYFCASSVDRTTNEKLFFGSGTQLSVL.

This clonotype was detected many times. This chain links TRBV27 with TRBJ1-5, with TRBD1 matching 7 bases. Per germline, CDR1 MNHEY and CDR2 SMNVEV (reference sequence). V was pared by 4 bases and J by 4 bases, with 1 base of the junction left unmatched. CDR3 length: 13 residues. The chain's CDR3 is CASSSDRNQPQHF. The CDR3 coding sequence is TGTGCCAGCAGTTCGGACAGGAATCAGCCCCAGCATTTT.

The chain recombines TRBV30 with TRBJ2-7; tentatively, D is TRBD1 or TRBD2 (5 bases each). Trimming stripped 3 bases from V and 2 bases from J, with 11 bases between. The CDR3 consists of 13 residues. The V gene's germline CDR1 is GTSNPN and CDR2 SVGIG (reference sequence). The CDR3, as DNA: TGTGCCTGGAGAGGGAAGGGACCCTACGAGCAGTACTTC. Amino acids: CAWRGKGPYEQYF.

This clonotype was detected ten times or more. The V and J genes are TRBV5-1 and TRBJ2-7; 7 bases are shared with TRBD1. The CDR3 covers 15 residues. V trimming: 4 bases; J trimming: 0 bases; junction bases outside the gene matches: 7. The germline gives CDR1 SGHRS, CDR2 YFSETQ. The CDR3 nucleotides are TGCGCCAGCAGCCATGGGGCAGGGGGCTCCTACGAGCAGTACTTC. Amino acids: CASSHGAGGSYEQYF.

The V and J genes are TRBV7-3 and TRBJ2-7, with 8 bases lining up with TRBD2. V trimming: 5 bases; J trimming: 6 bases; junction bases outside the gene matches: 18. CDR1 and CDR2 from the germline V gene are SGHTA and FQGTGA. This CDR3 comprises 17 residues. The CDR3 DNA reads TGTGCCAGCAGCATCAAGCCGGGCGGGGGGCAAAGGAGCGAGCAGTACTTC. Protein product: CASSIKPGGGQRSEQYF.

This clonotype showed up many times. This chain connects TRBV6-5 to TRBJ1-5, with D unclear. Germline-derived CDR1 and CDR2 are MNHEY and SVGAGI. V dropped 8 bases and J dropped 7 bases, with 9 bases sitting between them. This CDR3 has 11 amino acids. The CDR3 loop is CASFGLQPQHF. As DNA, the CDR3 is TGTGCCAGCTTCGGGCTCCAGCCCCAGCATTTT.

The chain uses TRBV11-2 and TRBJ2-7; D might be TRBD2 (5 bases). V shed 5 bases and J shed 2 bases, with 16 bases lying between them. CDR3 length: 15 amino acids. The V gene's germline CDR1 is SGHAT and CDR2 FQNNGV. CDR3 sequence: CASSQRGEPAYEQYF. CDR3 bases: TGTGCCAGCAGCCAACGGGGTGAACCGGCCTACGAGCAGTACTTC.

The chain has TRBV19 and TRBJ2-3, with D unresolved. V lost 5 bases and J lost 0, with 15 bases in between. Germline V gene lookup returns CDR1 LNHDA and CDR2 SQIVND (reference sequence). CDR3 size: 16 residues. CDR3 loop: CASSSAAETSTDTQYF. The CDR3 coding sequence is TGTGCCAGTAGTTCGGCCGCGGAAACTAGCACAGATACGCAGTATTTT.

This clonotype was seen many times. The CDR3 is CSVGTANSPLHF. The CDR3 DNA reads as TGCAGCGTTGGGACAGCTAATTCACCCCTCCACTTT. The rearrangement joins TRBV29-1 to TRBJ1-6, with D possibly being TRBD1 (6 bases). CDR1 and CDR2 from the germline V gene are SQVTM and ANQGSEA. This CDR3 is built from 12 residues. Trimming shortened V by 4 bases and J by 6 bases, and 7 bases separated the two germline ends.

The genes are TRBV24-1 and TRBJ2-1; weak D call: TRBD1 (6 bases). V gave up 6 bases and J gave up 7 bases, with 18 bases separating them. The CDR3 sequence is 15 residues long. CDR1 is KGHDR and CDR2 is SFDVKD in the germline V gene. The CDR3, as DNA: TGTGCCACCAGTTCCGCCGGACAGACTTGGAATGAGCAGTTCTTC. This codes for CATSSAGQTWNEQFF.